This passage covers 29 T cell receptor beta chains from one sample sequenced in a study of blood T cell repertoires in COVID-19. The repertoire was sequenced with immunoSEQ multiplex PCR; TCRdb's copy has only in-frame clones and lacks some. Here the sample spans more than 250,000 clones, about 89% being singletons. The material sequenced was PBMCs or T cells enriched from blood (not recorded which). The receptor source for this set is a woman between 18 and 29 years old who had recovered from COVID-19.

The chain carries TRBV5-1 and TRBJ2-2; D is unresolved. The CDR3 totals 15 residues. Trimming removed 1 base at V and 6 bases at J, with 13 bases between. Germline V gene data show CDR1 as SGHRS and CDR2 as YFSETQ. The CDR3: CASSLSTPRPGELFF. CDR3 sequence (DNA): TGCGCCAGCAGCTTGTCGACTCCCCGGCCCGGGGAGCTGTTTTTT. Combining the CDR3 with reference TRBV5-1 and TRBJ2-2 gives the whole variable domain KAGVTQTPRYLIKTRGQQVTLSCSPISGHRSVSWYQQTPGQGLQFLFEYFSETQRNKGNFPGRFSGRQFSNSRSEMNVSTLELGDSALYLCASSLSTPRPGELFFGEGSRLTVL.

This rearrangement joins TRBV2 to TRBJ2-2; tentatively, D is TRBD2 (5 bases). CDR3 length: 15 residues. The germline CDR1 and CDR2 sequences are SNHLY and FYNNEI. The V and J ends lost 3 bases and 3 bases respectively, with 11 bases between them. For the CDR3, the DNA is TGTGCCAGCAGTGAGTTAGCGAGGCACACCGGGGAGCTGTTTTTT. It encodes CASSELARHTGELFF.

The chain combines TRBV18 with TRBJ2-1; D is perhaps TRBD2 (5 bases). This CDR3 region has 16 residues. The germline CDR1 and CDR2 sequences are KGHSH and LQKENI. With 1 base removed from V and 6 bases from J, the gap between germline ends came to 16 bases. The CDR3 is CASSPRVGETINEQFF. In DNA form, the CDR3 reads TGTGCCAGCTCACCACGGGTCGGGGAGACCATCAATGAGCAGTTCTTC.

V is TRBV7-8 and J is TRBJ2-5; perhaps TRBD1 as D (5 bases). Trimming left V 0 bases short and J 3 bases short, with 11 bases between. CDR3 size: 15 residues. Germline CDR1 and CDR2: SGHVS and FQNEAQ. The CDR3 protein is CASSLANAREETQYF. In nucleotides, the CDR3 is TGTGCCAGCAGCTTAGCGAACGCCAGGGAAGAGACCCAGTACTTC.

This clone was observed once. The chain carries TRBV25-1 and TRBJ2-7; TRBD2 might be the D (5 bases). Germline loops: CDR1 MGHDK, CDR2 SYGVNS. Trimming took 4 bases from V and 2 from J, leaving 9 bases between them. The CDR3 extends over 13 amino acids. CDR3 protein: CASSALGTYEQYF. CDR3 DNA sequence: TGTGCCAGCAGTGCCCTCGGGACCTACGAGCAGTACTTC.

V usage is TRBV3-1 (or the pseudogene TRBV3-2) and J usage is TRBJ1-6; possible D gene TRBD1, 5 bases. Trimming left V 4 bases short and J 2 bases short, with 21 bases between. The germline V gene has CDR1 LGHDT and CDR2 YNNKEL (reference sequence). CDR3 length: 19 residues. In DNA, the CDR3 is TGTGCCAGCAGCCCATCTTCTGGGGCATGGGGCCCCTATAATTCACCCCTCCACTTT. Translation gives CASSPSSGAWGPYNSPLHF.

The chain recombines TRBV7-9 with TRBJ2-7; 9 bases align to TRBD1. Germline CDR1 is SEHNR and CDR2 is FQNEAQ (reference sequence). CDR3 length equals 15 residues. Trimming removed 4 bases from V and 1 base from J; junction bases left unmatched: 5. Written as DNA, the CDR3 is TGTGCCAGCAGCTCCAGGACAGGGGTATCCTACGAGCAGTACTTC. It specifies CASSSRTGVSYEQYF. Looking up the rest from reference TRBV7-9 and TRBJ2-7 gives the full variable domain: DTGVSQNPRHKITKRGQNVTFRCDPISEHNRLYWYRQTLGQGPEFLTYFQNEAQLEKSRLLSDRFSAERPKGSFSTLEIQRTEQGDSAMYLCASSSRTGVSYEQYFGPGTRLTVT.

The V call is TRBV9, the J call TRBJ2-2; the match to TRBD2 covers 10 bases. From germline, CDR1 is SGDLS and CDR2 YYNGEE. The J segment lost 4 bases and the V segment lost 4 bases, leaving 7 bases of the junction unmatched. CDR3 length: 16 residues. The CDR3 region has the DNA TGTGCCAGCAGCCCACCCAGCGGGAGGGGCACCGGGGAGCTGTTTTTT. It is translated as CASSPPSGRGTGELFF. Variable domain in full (rest from reference TRBV9 and TRBJ2-2): DSGVTQTPKHLITATGQRVTLRCSPRSGDLSVYWYQQSLDQGLQFLIQYYNGEERAKGNILERFSAQQFPDLHSELNLSSLELGDSALYFCASSPPSGRGTGELFFGEGSRLTVL.

This clone was observed once. The rearrangement uses TRBV5-6 and TRBJ1-4, with TRBD1 identical over 7 bases. In germline, CDR1 is SGHDT, CDR2 YYEEEE. The CDR3 runs to 14 residues. V shed 1 base and J 4 bases; nucleotides not matched to a gene: 1. The CDR3 spells CASSLTGDNEKLFF. For the CDR3, the DNA is TGTGCCAGCAGCTTGACAGGGGATAATGAAAAACTGTTTTTT. The whole variable domain, remainder taken from reference TRBV5-6 and TRBJ1-4, is DAGVTQSPTHLIKTRGQQVTLRCSPKSGHDTVSWYQQALGQGPQFIFQYYEEEERQRGNFPDRFSGHQFPNYSSELNVNALLLGDSALYLCASSLTGDNEKLFFGSGTQLSVL.

Of note for this clone: Mismatch with germline at one junction end may stem from a read error. The chain joins TRBV6-5 to TRBJ1-5; D remains ambiguous. The CDR3 is made up of 13 amino acids. Looked up from germline, CDR1 is MNHEY and CDR2 is SVGAGI. CDR3 sequence: CASNYGSNQPQHF. CDR3 DNA: TGTGCCAGCAATTACGGCAGCAATCAGCCCCAGCATTTT.

This chain joins TRBV29-1 and TRBJ2-5, with D perhaps TRBD2 (6 bases). The CDR3 consists of 14 residues. Germline V CDR1 and CDR2: SQVTM, ANQGSEA. Trimming stripped 4 bases from V and 5 bases from J, with 17 bases between. The DNA for the CDR3 is TGCAGCGTTGTTTGGGCGTATCGGGGGGAGACCCAGTACTTC. Protein product: CSVVWAYRGETQYF.

The rearrangement uses TRBV27 and TRBJ2-5; tentative D call: TRBD2 (6 bases). The length of the CDR3 is 14 residues. V dropped 2 bases and J dropped 5 bases, with 12 bases sitting between them. Per germline, CDR1 MNHEY and CDR2 SMNVEV (reference sequence). The CDR3 is CASSLGQAGETQYF. The CDR3 DNA reads as TGTGCCAGCAGTTTAGGTCAGGCGGGGGAGACCCAGTACTTC.

This clone was seen ten or more times. The J gene is TRBJ1-2, the V gene TRBV4-1; 9 nucleotides align to TRBD1. The trim removed 3 bases at V and 4 bases at J, leaving 12 bases unmatched. CDR3 length equals 17 residues. Germline values: CDR1 MGHRA, CDR2 YSYEKL. CDR3 bases: TGCGCCAGCAGCCAGCCGGGACAGGGACCCCTTAGCTATGGCTACACCTTC. The encoded protein is CASSQPGQGPLSYGYTF.

This clone was counted between two and nine times. The gene calls are TRBV10-3 and TRBJ1-6, with unresolved D. The V and J ends lost 11 bases and 11 bases respectively, with 19 bases between them. CDR1 ENHRY and CDR2 SYGVKD come from the germline V gene. This CDR3 has 13 residues. This CDR3 reads CAARRETSAPLHF. The DNA of the CDR3 is TGTGCCGCCCGAAGGGAGACCTCAGCACCCCTCCACTTT.

CDR3 in DNA: TGTGCCAGCAGTGAAATCTTACAGTCCTATGGCTACACCTTC. Translation: CASSEILQSYGYTF. The V gene is TRBV2, the J gene TRBJ1-2; D unclear. The CDR3 runs to 14 residues. CDR1 and CDR2 (germline): SNHLY, FYNNEI. V shed 2 bases and J shed 4 bases, with 11 bases lying between them.

The V gene is TRBV9, the J gene TRBJ2-3; D possibly corresponds to TRBD2 (5 bases). The CDR3 runs to 16 residues. The germline CDR1 and CDR2 sequences are SGDLS and YYNGEE. Trimming left V 3 bases short and J 1 base short, with 15 bases between. The CDR3 protein is CASSASLPRGTDTQYF. The CDR3 region has the DNA TGTGCCAGCAGCGCCTCTCTTCCGAGGGGCACAGATACGCAGTATTTT.

The rearrangement links TRBV7-2 to TRBJ2-3; D is perhaps TRBD2 (7 bases). The CDR3 is 16 residues long. The V gene lost 7 bases and the J gene lost 1 base, with 18 bases spanning the gap. Germline CDR1 is SGHTA and CDR2 is FQGNSA. Here the CDR3 DNA reads TGTGCCAGCACCCTTAGTGGGGGGGGGCGCACAGATACGCAGTATTTT. This encodes CASTLSGGGRTDTQYF. Based on the CDR3 plus reference TRBV7-2 and TRBJ2-3, the full variable domain is GAGVSQSPSNKVTEKGKDVELRCDPISGHTALYWYRQSLGQGLEFLIYFQGNSAPDKSGLPSDRFSAERTGGSVSTLTIQRTQQEDSAVYLCASTLSGGGRTDTQYFGPGTRLTVL.

This rearrangement joins TRBV11-2 to TRBJ2-1; 15 nucleotides match TRBD2. V lost 0 bases and J lost 8; bases outside the gene matches: 5. Germline assignment: CDR1 SGHAT and CDR2 FQNNGV. This CDR3 has 17 amino acids. The CDR3 DNA reads as TGTGCCAGCAGCTTAGATAGGACTAGCGGGGGGGCCCATGAGCAGTTCTTC. Translated, it gives CASSLDRTSGGAHEQFF.

The chain employs TRBV19 and TRBJ2-2, with a tentative D call TRBD2 (6 bases). This CDR3 is built from 13 residues. The germline V gene has CDR1 LNHDA and CDR2 SQIVND (reference sequence). V lost 1 base and J lost 6, with 6 bases in between. The CDR3 loop is CASSIGGAGELFF. The DNA for the CDR3 is TGTGCCAGTAGTATAGGGGGGGCCGGGGAGCTGTTTTTT.

The chain is built from TRBV4-1 and TRBJ1-2; a weak D match, TRBD1 (5 bases). The CDR3 has 15 residues. Germline CDR1 and CDR2: MGHRA and YSYEKL. V shed 5 bases and J shed 3 bases, with 16 bases lying between them. CDR3 amino acids: CASSYGRTRDYGYTF. DNA of the CDR3: TGCGCCAGCAGCTACGGACGGACACGCGACTATGGCTACACCTTC.

V is TRBV18 and J is TRBJ2-5; D is possibly TRBD2 (5 bases). This CDR3 has 16 amino acids. The V gene's germline CDR1 is KGHSH and CDR2 LQKENI. V was pared by 0 bases and J by 1 base, with 12 bases between. The CDR3 region has the DNA TGTGCCAGCTCACCACCTCGAAAAGGGAGCCAAGAGACCCAGTACTTC. Translating it yields CASSPPRKGSQETQYF.

The rearrangement links TRBV27 to TRBJ2-3; 11 nucleotides match TRBD2. V lost 3 bases, J lost 3 bases, and 14 bases stayed unmatched. Per the germline V gene, CDR1 is MNHEY and CDR2 is SMNVEV (reference sequence). The CDR3 spans 19 residues. CDR3 bases: TGTGCCAGCAGTTTGAGGTTAGCGGGAGGGCCAGAAGGTACAGATACGCAGTATTTT. Its protein is CASSLRLAGGPEGTDTQYF.

The V and J genes are TRBV19 and TRBJ2-3, with TRBD2 matching 13 bases. The CDR3 runs to 14 residues. V shed 10 bases and J 4 bases; nucleotides not matched to a gene: 5. CDR1 and CDR2 from the germline V gene are LNHDA and SQIVND (reference sequence). CDR3 sequence: CATGTSGASDTQYF. The CDR3 DNA reads TGTGCCACCGGGACTAGCGGGGCCTCAGATACGCAGTATTTT.

Written as DNA, the CDR3 is TGTGCCAGCAGTTTAGCGGGATACTCTTACAATGAGCAGTTCTTC. This gives the protein CASSLAGYSYNEQFF. The V and J genes are TRBV28 and TRBJ2-1, with D perhaps TRBD2 (6 bases). Between the trimmed V and J ends, which lost 2 bases and 4 bases, there was a span of 12 bases. This CDR3 has 15 amino acids. Germline V gene lookup returns CDR1 MDHEN and CDR2 SYDVKM.

This clone occurred once. The rearrangement joins TRBV28 to TRBJ1-5; tentative D call: TRBD1 (6 bases). Germline V gene sequence: CDR1 MDHEN, CDR2 SYDVKM. V gave up 3 bases and J gave up 3 bases, with 15 bases separating them. The CDR3 covers 16 residues. CDR3: CASSLAGVAPNQPQHF. The CDR3 DNA follows: TGTGCCAGCAGTTTGGCAGGGGTCGCTCCCAATCAGCCCCAGCATTTT.

V is TRBV30 and J is TRBJ1-5; TRBD1 aligns across 11 bases. The CDR3 covers 16 residues. The germline V gene has CDR1 GTSNPN and CDR2 SVGIG (reference sequence). Germline trimming cut 2 bases from V and 2 bases from J; bases unmatched to any gene: 5. CDR3 region: CAWSQDRGRRNQPQHF. The CDR3 nucleotides are TGTGCCTGGAGTCAGGACAGGGGGCGGCGCAATCAGCCCCAGCATTTT. Variable domain in full (rest from reference TRBV30 and TRBJ1-5): SQTIHQWPATLVQPVGSPLSLECTVEGTSNPNLYWYRQAAGRGLQLLFYSVGIGQISSEVPQNLSASRPQDRQFILSSKKLLLSDSGFYLCAWSQDRGRRNQPQHFGDGTRLSIL.

The CDR3 DNA is TGCAGCGTTGAAATGGGGGGGGGAGATACGCAGTATTTT. It specifies CSVEMGGGDTQYF. This chain links TRBV29-1 with TRBJ2-3; 7 positions match TRBD2. The trim removed 2 bases at V and 5 bases at J, leaving 4 bases unmatched. Per the germline V gene, CDR1 is SQVTM and CDR2 is ANQGSEA. The CDR3 totals 13 residues.

The table lists this clone with a count of one. The gene calls are TRBV6-5 and TRBJ1-1; 8 bases match TRBD1. From germline, CDR1 is MNHEY and CDR2 SVGAGI. CDR3 length equals 16 residues. Unmatched junction bases numbered 11, after V lost 3 bases and J lost 5 bases. The CDR3: CASSYPGRGRDTEAFF. CDR3 DNA sequence: TGTGCCAGCAGTTATCCCGGCAGGGGGCGAGATACTGAAGCTTTCTTT.

The chain recombines TRBV11-3 with TRBJ1-3, with TRBD1 as a possible D gene (6 bases). V shed 3 bases and J shed 3 bases, with 12 bases lying between them. The CDR3 consists of 15 residues. Germline-derived CDR1 and CDR2 are SGHNT and YENEEA. CDR3 sequence reads: CASSFLGAGGNTIYF. The CDR3 DNA follows: TGTGCCAGCAGCTTTCTGGGGGCTGGTGGAAACACCATATATTTT.